Listed here are 19 T cell receptor beta chains from one sample, sequenced in a study of T cell responses to AZD1222 COVID-19 vaccine. Assay: immunoSEQ multiplex PCR; the TCRdb copy retains only in-frame clones and omits some. The sample consists of approximately 140,000 clones, around nine tenths of them appearing once. The material sequenced was peripheral blood, taken on day 0 of AZD1222 vaccination. These receptors were taken from an adult in good health.

The chain joins TRBV18 to TRBJ1-3, with D unclear. The V gene lost 1 base and the J gene lost 2 bases, with 12 bases spanning the gap. The CDR3 totals 16 residues. CDR1 and CDR2 from the germline V gene are KGHSH and LQKENI. CDR3 protein: CASSPRAPGTGNTIYF. CDR3 coding DNA: TGTGCCAGCTCACCACGGGCGCCCGGGACTGGAAACACCATATATTTT. The whole variable domain, remainder taken from reference TRBV18 and TRBJ1-3, is NAGVMQNPRHLVRRRGQEARLRCSPMKGHSHVYWYRQLPEEGLKFMVYLQKENIIDESGMPKERFSAEFPKEGPSILRIQQVVRGDSAAYFCASSPRAPGTGNTIYFGEGSWLTVV.

CDR3 sequence: CASRGFGYTF. In DNA, the CDR3 is TGTGCCAGCCGGGGGTTCGGCTACACCTTC. This sequence joins TRBV6-5 and TRBJ1-2; D is possibly TRBD1 (5 bases). The V end lost 8 bases, the J end lost 8 bases, and 9 bases lay between the germline ends. The CDR3 has 10 residues. Germline V gives CDR1 MNHEY, CDR2 SVGAGI.

The V call is TRBV7-2, the J call TRBJ2-5; 7 nucleotides line up with TRBD1. The J segment lost 7 bases and the V segment lost 5 bases, leaving 19 bases of the junction unmatched. Germline assignment: CDR1 SGHTA and CDR2 FQGNSA. The CDR3 is 17 residues long. Here the CDR3 DNA reads TGTGCCAGCAGCGAAATGATGACAGGGAATGGGTTTGGGACCCAGTACTTC. Protein product: CASSEMMTGNGFGTQYF. Together with reference TRBV7-2 and TRBJ2-5, the CDR3 gives the full variable domain: GAGVSQSPSNKVTEKGKDVELRCDPISGHTALYWYRQSLGQGLEFLIYFQGNSAPDKSGLPSDRFSAERTGGSVSTLTIQRTQQEDSAVYLCASSEMMTGNGFGTQYFGPGTRLLVL.

V usage is TRBV10-1 and J usage is TRBJ1-1, with a possible D match to TRBD1 (6 bases). Deletions cut 9 bases from V and 8 bases from J, with 13 bases between. Germline V gene lookup returns CDR1 WNHNN and CDR2 SYGVQD (reference sequence). The CDR3 totals 11 residues. The CDR3 bases are TGCGCCAGTGACAGGTTCCAGGAAGCTTTCTTT. It yields the protein CASDRFQEAFF.

This chain uses TRBV19 with TRBJ2-5; D not resolved. CDR3 length: 14 amino acids. Germline CDR1 is LNHDA and CDR2 is SQIVND (reference sequence). Deletions cut 5 bases from V and 0 bases from J, with 10 bases between. The CDR3 region is CASSSYEYQETQYF. Here the CDR3 DNA reads TGTGCCAGTAGTTCCTACGAGTACCAAGAGACCCAGTACTTC.

The CDR3 DNA sequence: TGTGCCAGCTCACCATTGTTCGGGTTGAACTCTGGAAACACCATATATTTT. Residues: CASSPLFGLNSGNTIYF. This chain connects TRBV18 to TRBJ1-3; D not certain. V lost 2 bases and J lost 0, with 14 bases in between. The CDR3 length is 17 residues. CDR1 is KGHSH, CDR2 LQKENI, per germline.

The chain carries TRBV20-1 and TRBJ2-7; tentatively, D is TRBD2 (5 bases). The CDR3 contains 13 residues. Germline lookup yields CDR1 DFQATT and CDR2 SNEGSKA (reference sequence). V lost 3 bases to trimming and J lost 4 bases, with 13 bases between them. The CDR3 sequence: CSASSDTGYEQYF. CDR3 in DNA: TGCAGTGCTAGTAGCGACACCGGATACGAGCAGTACTTC.

This clone has just a few counts. The chain uses TRBV7-8 and TRBJ1-3; the D is unclear. There are 13 residues in the CDR3. CDR1 is SGHVS and CDR2 is FQNEAQ in the germline V gene. V was shortened by 7 bases and J by 4 bases, with 11 bases between the two germline ends. The CDR3 loop reads CASTLSGGNTIYF. In DNA, the CDR3 is TGTGCCAGCACTTTATCAGGAGGAAACACCATATATTTT.

The V gene is TRBV5-1, the J gene TRBJ1-3; D unresolved. The CDR3 runs to 14 residues. The V and J ends lost 4 bases and 4 bases respectively, with 12 bases between them. Per the germline V gene, CDR1 is SGHRS and CDR2 is YFSETQ. CDR3 DNA sequence: TGCGCCAGCAGCCTGGCGGGGAGCGGAAACACCATATATTTT. This codes for CASSLAGSGNTIYF.

The DNA of the CDR3 is TGTGCCAGCAGTTACGAGGTTAACTATGGCTACACCTTC. Its translation: CASSYEVNYGYTF. V is TRBV12-3 or TRBV12-4 and J is TRBJ1-2; D call uncertain. The V gene lost 4 bases and the J gene lost 1 base, with 7 bases spanning the gap. The CDR3 spans 13 residues.

The chain employs TRBV7-8 and TRBJ2-5; 14 nucleotides align to TRBD2. The CDR3 has 16 amino acids. CDR1 SGHVS and CDR2 FQNEAQ come from the germline V gene. The junction had 7 bases not matched to a gene; V was cut back by 5 bases and J by 5 bases. CDR3 DNA: TGTGCCAGCAGCGCGACTAGCGGGAGGGCATGGGAGACCCAGTACTTC. This codes for CASSATSGRAWETQYF. Full variable domain (remainder filled in from reference TRBV7-8 and TRBJ2-5): GAGVSQSPRYKVAKRGQDVALRCDPISGHVSLFWYQQALGQGPEFLTYFQNEAQLDKSGLPSDRFFAERPEGSVSTLKIQRTQQEDSAVYLCASSATSGRAWETQYFGPGTRLLVL.

The chain couples TRBV15 to TRBJ1-3, with a possible D match to TRBD1 (5 bases). The germline gives CDR1 LNHNV, CDR2 YYDKDF (reference sequence). The V gene lost 3 bases and the J gene lost 3 bases, with 18 bases spanning the gap. There are 17 residues in the CDR3. For the CDR3, the DNA is TGTGCCACCAGCAGTTTTAACACCAGGGTTTATGGAAACACCATATATTTT. Its translation: CATSSFNTRVYGNTIYF.

The rearrangement uses TRBV7-2 and TRBJ2-7; the D call may be TRBD1 or TRBD2 (6 bases each). V lost 11 bases, J lost 5 bases, and 19 bases lay in between. This CDR3 spans 13 amino acids. Germline V gene data show CDR1 as SGHTA and CDR2 as FQGNSA. This chain's CDR3 is CAGGGRSLNEQYF. Here the CDR3 DNA reads TGTGCCGGAGGGGGGCGGAGTTTAAACGAGCAGTACTTC.

The chain links TRBV13 to TRBJ1-1, with TRBD1 identical over 7 bases. Germline trimming cut 7 bases from V and 5 bases from J; bases unmatched to any gene: 10. Looked up from germline, CDR1 is PRHDT and CDR2 is FYEKMQ (reference sequence). This CDR3 comprises 14 residues. CDR3 coding DNA: TGTGCCAGCACCCCGTGGTCAGGGGGGACTGAAGCTTTCTTT. It codes for CASTPWSGGTEAFF.

This chain uses TRBV5-4 with TRBJ2-2, with 10 bases lining up with TRBD1. This CDR3 spans 16 amino acids. Looked up from germline, CDR1 is SGHNT and CDR2 is YYREEE (reference sequence). J lost 6 bases, V lost 1 base, and 6 bases had no gene match. CDR3 bases: TGTGCCAGCAGCTTGATAGGGACAGGGGTACCCGGGGAGCTGTTTTTT. Its translation: CASSLIGTGVPGELFF.

The chain is built from TRBV6-5 and TRBJ1-5; 8 nucleotides match TRBD1. This CDR3 has 15 amino acids. CDR1 and CDR2 (germline): MNHEY, SVGAGI. The ends lost 5 bases at V and 4 bases at J; junction bases unmatched: 7. The chain's CDR3 is CASSKDRVGNQPQHF. The CDR3 region has the DNA TGTGCCAGCAGTAAGGACAGGGTGGGTAATCAGCCCCAGCATTTT.

This clone was picked up one time. The J gene is TRBJ2-7, the V gene TRBV4-3; D is perhaps TRBD2 (6 bases). The CDR3 sequence is 16 residues long. Trimming took 4 bases from V and 2 from J, leaving 18 bases between them. Germline assignment: CDR1 LGHNA and CDR2 YSLEER. The CDR3 spells CASSPTVLALTYEQYF. The DNA for the CDR3 is TGCGCCAGCAGCCCCACCGTGCTAGCGCTTACCTACGAGCAGTACTTC.

The chain has TRBV4-3 and TRBJ1-1; D not certain. The CDR3 is 13 residues long. CDR1 is LGHNA and CDR2 is YSLEER in the germline V gene. V was pared by 4 bases and J by 1 base, with 7 bases between. DNA of the CDR3: TGCGCCAGCAGCCTGACGGGGAACACTGAAGCTTTCTTT. The encoded protein is CASSLTGNTEAFF.

J is TRBJ1-6 and V is TRBV27; 7 bases align to TRBD1. The CDR3 runs 16 residues. Germline CDR1 is MNHEY and CDR2 is SMNVEV (reference sequence). The V gene end was trimmed by 6 bases and the J gene end by 2 bases; junction bases not matched to a gene: 7. In DNA, the CDR3 is TGTGCCAGCAGACTAACAGGGGTCGCCTATAATTCACCCCTCCACTTT. Its protein is CASRLTGVAYNSPLHF.